Described below is a single T cell receptor beta chain sequence and its context. Germline V gene data show CDR1 as SGHTA and CDR2 as FQGNSA. Trimming pared 4 bases from V and 5 bases from J, leaving 18 bases between. The CDR3 sequence is 15 residues long. Libraries were prepared by immunoSEQ multiplex PCR; TCRdb keeps only in-frame clonotypes and omits some of them. The data show about 58,000 clones, roughly nine tenths seen once. This sample is drawn from a study of T cell changes during pregnancy in multiple sclerosis. This TCR came from a female donor in good health, enrolled as a control in a pregnancy study. The chain uses TRBV7-2 and TRBJ2-7, with TRBD1 as a possible D gene (7 bases). Specimen: CD4+ T cells from peripheral blood mononuclear cells, collected after pregnancy. CDR3 sequence reads: CASSWGGQVSDEQYF. In DNA form, the CDR3 reads TGTGCCAGCAGCTGGGGAGGACAGGTGTCAGACGAGCAGTACTTC.